This TCR beta chain was recovered during a study of control samples from healthy donors and cancer patients. The J segment lost 5 bases and the V segment lost 6 bases, leaving 7 bases of the junction unmatched. Germline assignment: CDR1 MNHEY and CDR2 SVGAGI. This CDR3 has 14 amino acids. Here immunoSEQ multiplex PCR was the method, and the copy in TCRdb shows in-frame clones only, minus some. The sample lists about 410,000 clones, 90% occurring once. This chain links TRBV6-5 with TRBJ2-7, with 10 bases lining up with TRBD2. Sequencing was performed on PBMCs. This receptor was identified in a man in his forties with head and neck cancer. The CDR3 region has the DNA TGTGCCAGCAGGAGCAGGAGCGGGGGGGACGAGCAGTACTTC. As protein: CASRSRSGGDEQYF.